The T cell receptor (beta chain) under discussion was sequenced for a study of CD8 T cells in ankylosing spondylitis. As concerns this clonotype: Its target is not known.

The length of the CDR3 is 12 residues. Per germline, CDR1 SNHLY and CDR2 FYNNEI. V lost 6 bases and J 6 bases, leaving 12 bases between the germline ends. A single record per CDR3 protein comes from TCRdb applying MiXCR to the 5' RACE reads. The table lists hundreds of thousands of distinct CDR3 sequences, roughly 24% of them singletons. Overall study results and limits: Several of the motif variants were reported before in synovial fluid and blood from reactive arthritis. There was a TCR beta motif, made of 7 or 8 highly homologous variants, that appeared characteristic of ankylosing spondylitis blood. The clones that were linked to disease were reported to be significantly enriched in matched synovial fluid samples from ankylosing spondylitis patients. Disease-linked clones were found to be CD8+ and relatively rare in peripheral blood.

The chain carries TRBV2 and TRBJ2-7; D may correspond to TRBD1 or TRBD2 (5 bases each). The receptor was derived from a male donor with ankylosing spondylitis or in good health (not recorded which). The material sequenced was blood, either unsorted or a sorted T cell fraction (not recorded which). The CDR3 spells CASSVGTLEQYF. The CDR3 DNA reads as TGTGCCAGCAGCGTCGGGACCCTCGAGCAGTACTTC.